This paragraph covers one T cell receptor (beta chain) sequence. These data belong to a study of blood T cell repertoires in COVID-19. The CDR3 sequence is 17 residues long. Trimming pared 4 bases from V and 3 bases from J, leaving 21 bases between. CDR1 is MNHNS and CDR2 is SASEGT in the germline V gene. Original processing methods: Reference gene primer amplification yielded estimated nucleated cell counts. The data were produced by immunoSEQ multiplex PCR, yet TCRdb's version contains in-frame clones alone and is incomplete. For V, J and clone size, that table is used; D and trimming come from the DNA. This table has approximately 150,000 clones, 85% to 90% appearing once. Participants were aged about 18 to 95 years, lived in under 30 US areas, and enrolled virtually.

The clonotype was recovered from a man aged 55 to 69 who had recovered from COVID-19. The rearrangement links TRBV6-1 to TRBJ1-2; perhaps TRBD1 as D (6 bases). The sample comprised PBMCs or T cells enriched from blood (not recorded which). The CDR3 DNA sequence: TGTGCCAGCAGTGCCCAGGGGCGTCTAAACGCACACTATGGCTACACCTTC. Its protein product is CASSAQGRLNAHYGYTF.